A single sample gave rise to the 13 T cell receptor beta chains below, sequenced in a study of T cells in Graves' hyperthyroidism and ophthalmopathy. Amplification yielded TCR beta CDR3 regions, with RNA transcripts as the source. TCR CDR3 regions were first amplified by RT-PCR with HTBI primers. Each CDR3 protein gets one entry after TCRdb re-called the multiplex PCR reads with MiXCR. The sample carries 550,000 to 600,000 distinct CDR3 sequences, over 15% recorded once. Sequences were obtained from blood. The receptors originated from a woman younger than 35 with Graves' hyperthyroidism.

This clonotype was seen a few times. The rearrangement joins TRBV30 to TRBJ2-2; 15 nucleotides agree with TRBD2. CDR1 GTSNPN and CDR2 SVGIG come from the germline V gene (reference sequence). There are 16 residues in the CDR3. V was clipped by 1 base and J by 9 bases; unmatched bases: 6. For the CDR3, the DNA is TGTGCCTGGAGTGGGACTAGCGGGAGGGGGTCTCGGGAGCTGTTTTTT. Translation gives CAWSGTSGRGSRELFF.

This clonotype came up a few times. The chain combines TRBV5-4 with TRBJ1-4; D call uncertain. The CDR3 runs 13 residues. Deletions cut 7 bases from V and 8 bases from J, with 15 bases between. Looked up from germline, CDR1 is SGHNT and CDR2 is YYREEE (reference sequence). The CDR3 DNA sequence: TGTGCCAGCCAATCGGGCAGAGGGGAAAAACTGTTTTTT. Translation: CASQSGRGEKLFF.

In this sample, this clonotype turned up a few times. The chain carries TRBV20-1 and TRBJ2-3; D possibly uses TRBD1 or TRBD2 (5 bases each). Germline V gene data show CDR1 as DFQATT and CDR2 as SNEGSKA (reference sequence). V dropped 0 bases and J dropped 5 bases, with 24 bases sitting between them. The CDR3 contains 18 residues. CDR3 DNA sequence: TGCAGTGCTAGAGATTTCTTGTCCGGGGACGTCTTAAAAGATACGCAGTATTTT. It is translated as CSARDFLSGDVLKDTQYF.

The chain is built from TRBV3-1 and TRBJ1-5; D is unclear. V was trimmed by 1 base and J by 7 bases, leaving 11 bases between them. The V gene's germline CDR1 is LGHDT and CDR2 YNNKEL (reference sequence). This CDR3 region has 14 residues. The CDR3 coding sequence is TGTGCCAGCAGCCAAGGGGTTCTCAGGCAGCCCCAGCATTTT. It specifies CASSQGVLRQPQHF.

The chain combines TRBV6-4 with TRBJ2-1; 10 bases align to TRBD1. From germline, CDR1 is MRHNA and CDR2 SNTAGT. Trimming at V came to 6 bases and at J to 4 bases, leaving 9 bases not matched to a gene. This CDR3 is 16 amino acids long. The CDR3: CASSPRDRGLYNEQFF. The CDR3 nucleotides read TGTGCCAGCAGCCCCCGGGACAGGGGCCTTTACAATGAGCAGTTCTTC.

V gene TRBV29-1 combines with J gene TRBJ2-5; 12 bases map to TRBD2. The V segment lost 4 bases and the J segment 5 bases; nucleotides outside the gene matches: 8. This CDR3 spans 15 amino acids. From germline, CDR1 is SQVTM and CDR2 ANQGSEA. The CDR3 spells CSVAPSGRAGETQYF. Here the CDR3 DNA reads TGCAGCGTTGCCCCTAGCGGGAGGGCCGGGGAGACCCAGTACTTC.

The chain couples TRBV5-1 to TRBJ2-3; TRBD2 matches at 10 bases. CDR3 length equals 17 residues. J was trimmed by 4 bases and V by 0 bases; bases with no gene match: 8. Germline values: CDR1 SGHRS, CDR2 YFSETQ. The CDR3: CASSLGGLAGVPDTQYF. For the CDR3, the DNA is TGCGCCAGCAGCTTGGGGGGGCTAGCGGGAGTGCCAGATACGCAGTATTTT.

The chain's CDR3 is CATSDRTSSYNEQFF. CDR3 sequence (DNA): TGTGCCACCAGTGATCGGACTAGCAGCTACAATGAGCAGTTCTTC. The J gene is TRBJ2-1, the V gene TRBV24-1; 8 bases map to TRBD2. Germline V gives CDR1 KGHDR, CDR2 SFDVKD. This CDR3 is 15 amino acids long. J lost 3 bases, V lost 3 bases, and 3 bases had no gene match.

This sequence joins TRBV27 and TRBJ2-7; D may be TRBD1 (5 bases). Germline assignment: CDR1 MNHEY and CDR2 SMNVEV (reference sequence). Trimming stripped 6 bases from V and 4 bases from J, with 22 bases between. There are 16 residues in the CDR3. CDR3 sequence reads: CASSPLLAGQRYEQYF. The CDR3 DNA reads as TGTGCCAGCAGCCCCCTATTGGCAGGGCAGCGATACGAGCAGTACTTC.

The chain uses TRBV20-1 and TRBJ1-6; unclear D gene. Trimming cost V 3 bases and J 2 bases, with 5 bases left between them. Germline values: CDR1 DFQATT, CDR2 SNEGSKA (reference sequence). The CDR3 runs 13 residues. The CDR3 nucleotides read TGCAGTGCTAGGGGGACCTATAATTCACCCCTCCACTTT. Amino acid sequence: CSARGTYNSPLHF.

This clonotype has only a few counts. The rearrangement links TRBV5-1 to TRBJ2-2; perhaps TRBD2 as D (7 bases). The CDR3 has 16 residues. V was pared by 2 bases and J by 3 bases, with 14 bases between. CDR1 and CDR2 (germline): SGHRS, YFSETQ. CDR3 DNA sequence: TGCGCCAGCAGCTTAGACGGGGGGCAGGACACCGGGGAGCTGTTTTTT. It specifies CASSLDGGQDTGELFF.

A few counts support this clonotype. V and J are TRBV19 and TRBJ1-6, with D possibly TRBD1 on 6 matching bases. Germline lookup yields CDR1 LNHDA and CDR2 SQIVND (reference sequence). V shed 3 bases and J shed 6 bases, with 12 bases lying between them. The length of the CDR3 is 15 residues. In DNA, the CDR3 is TGTGCCAGTAGTATCGCACAGGGTAGTAATTCACCCCTCCACTTT. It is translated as CASSIAQGSNSPLHF.

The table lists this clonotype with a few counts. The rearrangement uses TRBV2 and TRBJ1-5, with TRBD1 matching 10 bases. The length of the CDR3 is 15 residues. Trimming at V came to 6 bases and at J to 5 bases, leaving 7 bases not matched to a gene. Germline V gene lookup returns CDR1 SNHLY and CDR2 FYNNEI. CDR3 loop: CASSPGQGEHQPQHF. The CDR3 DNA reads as TGTGCCAGCAGCCCAGGACAGGGGGAGCATCAGCCCCAGCATTTT.